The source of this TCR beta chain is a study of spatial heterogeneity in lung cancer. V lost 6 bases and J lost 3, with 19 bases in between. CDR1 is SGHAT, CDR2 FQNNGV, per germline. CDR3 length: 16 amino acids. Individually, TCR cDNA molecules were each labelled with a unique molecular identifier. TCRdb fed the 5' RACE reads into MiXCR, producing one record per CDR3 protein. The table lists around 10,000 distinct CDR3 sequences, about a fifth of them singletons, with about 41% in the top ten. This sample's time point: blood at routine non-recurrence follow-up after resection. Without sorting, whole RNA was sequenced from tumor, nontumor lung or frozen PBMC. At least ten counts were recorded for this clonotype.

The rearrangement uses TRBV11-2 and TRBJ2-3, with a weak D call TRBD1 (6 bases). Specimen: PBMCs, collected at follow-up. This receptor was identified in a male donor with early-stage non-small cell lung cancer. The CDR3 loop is CASRPRGSRSTDTQYF. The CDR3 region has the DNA TGTGCCAGCAGACCAAGGGGGAGCCGAAGTACAGATACGCAGTATTTT.